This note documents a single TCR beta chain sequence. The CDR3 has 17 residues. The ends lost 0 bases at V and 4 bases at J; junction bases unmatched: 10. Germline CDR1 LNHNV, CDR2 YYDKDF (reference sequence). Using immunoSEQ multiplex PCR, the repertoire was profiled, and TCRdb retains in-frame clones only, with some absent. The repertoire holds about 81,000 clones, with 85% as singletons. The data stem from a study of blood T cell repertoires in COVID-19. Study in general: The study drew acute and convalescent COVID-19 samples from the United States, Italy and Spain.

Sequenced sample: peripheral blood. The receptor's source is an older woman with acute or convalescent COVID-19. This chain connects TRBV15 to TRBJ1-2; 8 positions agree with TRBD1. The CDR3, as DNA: TGTGCCACCAGCAGAGATCTGGACAGGGTAGAGAGCTATGGCTACACCTTC. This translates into CATSRDLDRVESYGYTF.